The present T cell receptor (beta chain) was sequenced within a study of cytomegalovirus exposure and HLA in healthy donors. General study points: Analysis was carried out at a later point, and it linked a missense DCLRE1C variant to TCR beta V- and J-gene trimming. Some V segments (TRBV6-2 and TRBV6-3 among them) were excluded as indistinguishable.

CDR3 length equals 14 residues. CDR1 is GTSNPN and CDR2 is SVGIG in the germline V gene (reference sequence). The V segment lost 8 bases and the J segment 6 bases; nucleotides outside the gene matches: 12. The PCR ran on 60 Vbeta and 13 Jbeta primers. Measured with immunoSEQ multiplex PCR; TCRdb has only the in-frame clones, and not every one. This table has under 200,000 clones, about 75% appearing once. This clone was counted only a few times. As yet, its antigen is unknown. The chain couples TRBV30 to TRBJ2-2, with 7 bases that match TRBD1. This clonotype was sampled from a woman aged 40 to 49 in good health and CMV-seropositive. Sample: PBMCs. Here the CDR3 reads CAQSQGVRAGELFF. The DNA of the CDR3 is TGTGCCCAGAGCCAGGGGGTCAGGGCCGGGGAGCTGTTTTTT.